This TCR beta chain was profiled in a study of cytomegalovirus exposure and HLA in healthy donors. Study-level points and caveats: Later analysis identified about 17,000 TCR beta sequences associated with HLA alleles, using a false discovery rate threshold of 0.05.

The PCR used 60 Vbeta and 13 Jbeta primers. Sequencing used immunoSEQ multiplex PCR; TCRdb keeps in-frame clones, though not all of them. The sample lists about 130,000 clones, 76% occurring once. Of note for this clone: Its cognate antigen is unknown.

The source is a man between 40 and 49 years old in good health and CMV-seronegative. Input material: PBMCs.

For the CDR3, the DNA is TGTGCCAGCAGCCGTACAGGGGCTAGGGCTGAAAAACTGTTTTTT. Translation gives CASSRTGARAEKLFF. The V gene is TRBV5-4, the J gene TRBJ1-4, with TRBD1 identical over 7 bases. With 4 bases clipped from V and 7 bases from J, the junction kept 10 bases outside the gene matches. The CDR3 extends over 15 amino acids. Looked up from germline, CDR1 is SGHNT and CDR2 is YYREEE (reference sequence). Variable domain in full (rest from reference TRBV5-4 and TRBJ1-4): ETGVTQSPTHLIKTRGQQVTLRCSSQSGHNTVSWYQQALGQGPQFIFQYYREEENGRGNFPPRFSGLQFPNYSSELNVNALELDDSALYLCASSRTGARAEKLFFGSGTQLSVL.